The T cell receptor beta chain under discussion was sequenced for a study of blood T cell repertoires in COVID-19. Across the whole study: The samples span acute and convalescent COVID-19 from the United States, Italy and Spain. The cDNA or gDNA used as material had been derived from T cells, B-cell-depleted T cells, or PBMCs.

Original processing notes: Reference gene primer amplification gave nucleated cell count estimates. Profiled with immunoSEQ multiplex PCR; TCRdb holds only in-frame clones, not every one. The D gene and trimming were derived from the DNA, and the V and J assignments and clone size from that table. The sample has about 160,000 clones; 70% to 85% are singletons. This CDR3 contains 14 residues. The ends were cut back, 1 base at V and 1 base at J, with 5 bases in the middle. Germline V lookup: CDR1 GTSNPN, CDR2 SVGIG (reference sequence). The TCR originated in a woman older than 75 with acute or convalescent COVID-19. The J gene is TRBJ2-6, the V gene TRBV30, with D unresolved. What was sequenced was peripheral blood. The CDR3 spells CAWSDGSGANVLTF. In DNA, the CDR3 is TGTGCCTGGAGTGACGGTTCTGGGGCCAACGTCCTGACTTTC.